The T cell receptor (beta chain) described here comes from a study of T cell changes during pregnancy in multiple sclerosis. CDR3 size: 14 residues. CDR1 and CDR2 (germline): SGHRS, YFSETQ. Deletions cut 0 bases from V and 8 bases from J, with 14 bases between. Generated by immunoSEQ multiplex PCR, the TCRdb table keeps only in-frame clones and is missing some. Of roughly 39,000 clones listed, about nine tenths are singletons. Sequences were derived from CD4+ T cells from peripheral blood mononuclear cells, sampled in the first trimester of pregnancy. The receptor was isolated from a female donor in good health, enrolled as a control in a pregnancy study. The rearrangement links TRBV5-1 to TRBJ1-2, with a weak D call TRBD1 (6 bases). The CDR3 DNA is TGCGCCAGCAGCTTGGCCATCAGGGGTCAGGGCTACACCTTC. It specifies CASSLAIRGQGYTF.